This record covers a single TCR beta chain. Original handling: Reference gene primer amplification gave nucleated cell count estimates. Only in-frame clones appear in the TCRdb table, and some are missing; sequencing was by immunoSEQ multiplex PCR. That table is the source of V, J and clone size, and D and trimming were worked out from the DNA. The sample yields 150,000 or so clones, about 87% seen once. The sample comes from a study of blood T cell repertoires in COVID-19. Turning to the study itself: COVID-19 samples, acute and convalescent, were from the United States, Italy and Spain.

The CDR3 is 14 residues long. The V end was cut by 4 bases, the J end by 0 bases, with 12 bases between. Germline-derived CDR1 and CDR2 are GTSNPN and SVGIG (reference sequence). The source of this sequence is a man aged 60 to 69 with acute or convalescent COVID-19. This chain joins TRBV30 and TRBJ1-2; D may be TRBD1 (5 bases). The material sequenced was peripheral blood. CDR3 DNA: TGTGCCTGGAAGAATCAGGGAACTAACTATGGCTACACCTTC. This encodes CAWKNQGTNYGYTF.